The 30 T cell receptor beta chains given below trace back to one sample, sequenced in a study of T cells in Graves' hyperthyroidism and ophthalmopathy. It was RNA transcripts that yielded the amplified TCR beta CDR3 regions. First-round RT-PCR with HTBI primers amplified the TCR CDR3 region. A single record per CDR3 protein comes from TCRdb applying MiXCR to the multiplex PCR reads. This table holds hundreds of thousands of distinct CDR3 sequences, around 20% found once. The sequenced sample was blood. Receptors were obtained from a woman aged 50 to 60 with Graves' hyperthyroidism that later progressed to Graves' ophthalmopathy.

This clonotype was detected a few times. The gene calls are TRBV25-1 and TRBJ2-1, with D maybe TRBD2 (6 bases). This CDR3 has 15 residues. The ends were cut back, 6 bases at V and 6 bases at J, with 18 bases in the middle. Germline assignment: CDR1 MGHDK and CDR2 SYGVNS. This CDR3 is CASSEQGLRVNEQFF. Here the CDR3 DNA reads TGTGCCAGCAGCGAGCAGGGACTCCGGGTCAATGAGCAGTTCTTC.

At least ten counts were recorded for this clonotype. The chain carries TRBV15 and TRBJ2-7, with 10 bases aligning to TRBD1. V lost 2 bases to trimming and J lost 3 bases; unmatched junction nucleotides: 7. CDR1 LNHNV and CDR2 YYDKDF come from the germline V gene (reference sequence). This CDR3 has 16 residues. CDR3 region: CATSRPRGDRGYEQYF. CDR3 bases: TGTGCCACCAGCAGACCCCGGGGGGACAGGGGCTACGAGCAGTACTTC.

This clonotype was seen ten or more times. The V and J genes are TRBV5-1 and TRBJ2-1; 8 bases fit TRBD1. This CDR3 comprises 15 residues. V lost 5 bases and J lost 5; bases outside the gene matches: 9. Germline V gives CDR1 SGHRS, CDR2 YFSETQ. In nucleotides, the CDR3 is TGCGCCAGCAGGGTCGTTCCACAGGGGGACAATGAGCAGTTCTTC. This encodes CASRVVPQGDNEQFF.

This clonotype was seen many times. The chain links TRBV6-1 to TRBJ2-7, with 7 nucleotides matching TRBD2. The CDR3 sequence is 15 residues long. Unmatched junction bases numbered 5, after V lost 3 bases and J lost 0 bases. Per the germline V gene, CDR1 is MNHNS and CDR2 is SASEGT. DNA for the CDR3: TGTGCCAGCAGTGACCAGGGAGGGGTCTCCTACGAGCAGTACTTC. Its protein is CASSDQGGVSYEQYF.

CDR3 nucleotide sequence: TGTGCCAGCAGCTCGGGACGGTCTAGCACTGAAGCTTTCTTT. It translates to CASSSGRSSTEAFF. The rearrangement joins TRBV7-3 to TRBJ1-1; weak D call: TRBD1 (5 bases). Germline V gene sequence: CDR1 SGHTA, CDR2 FQGTGA. The CDR3 loop spans 14 amino acids. With 4 bases removed from V and 4 bases from J, the gap between germline ends came to 13 bases.

The chain employs TRBV12-3 or TRBV12-4 and TRBJ1-5; a weak D match, TRBD1 (6 bases). The V end lost 6 bases, the J end lost 1 base, and 19 bases lay between the germline ends. The CDR3 has 17 amino acids. The CDR3 DNA reads TGTGCCAGCAGCCCCGCCGGGGGCGGGCGAAGCAATCAGCCCCAGCATTTT. Amino acids: CASSPAGGGRSNQPQHF.

In this sample, this clonotype turned up many times. The chain couples TRBV18 to TRBJ2-3, with D tentatively TRBD2 (6 bases). This CDR3 region has 15 residues. V shed 0 bases and J shed 0 bases, with 7 bases lying between them. Germline V gene sequence: CDR1 KGHSH, CDR2 LQKENI. The chain's CDR3 is CASSPPGTSTDTQYF. CDR3 in DNA: TGTGCCAGCTCACCACCCGGGACTAGCACAGATACGCAGTATTTT.

The gene calls are TRBV6-1 and TRBJ2-3; D ambiguous. The CDR3 spans 13 residues. V lost 6 bases and J lost 2, with 9 bases in between. The germline gives CDR1 MNHNS, CDR2 SASEGT. CDR3 in DNA: TGTGCCAGCAGCGATGGAGTCACAGATACGCAGTATTTT. Translation: CASSDGVTDTQYF.

The chain combines TRBV9 with TRBJ2-5, with D perhaps matching TRBD1 (5 bases). V was shortened by 4 bases and J by 4 bases, with 20 bases between the two germline ends. The CDR3 extends over 16 amino acids. Germline CDR1 and CDR2: SGDLS and YYNGEE. The CDR3 DNA reads as TGTGCCAGCAGCCGACAGCCGGTGGGGATGGGAGAGACCCAGTACTTC. Its translation is CASSRQPVGMGETQYF. Full variable domain (missing parts from reference TRBV9 and TRBJ2-5): DSGVTQTPKHLITATGQRVTLRCSPRSGDLSVYWYQQSLDQGLQFLIQYYNGEERAKGNILERFSAQQFPDLHSELNLSSLELGDSALYFCASSRQPVGMGETQYFGPGTRLLVL.

This sequence joins TRBV6-2 or TRBV6-3 and TRBJ1-6; no firm D call. Germline V gene data show CDR1 as MNHEY and CDR2 as SVGEGT. This CDR3 spans 15 amino acids. Trimming removed 5 bases at V and 18 bases at J, with 26 bases between. As DNA, the CDR3 is TGTGCCAGCAGTCCGGACGGGGATGGGAGTAAAGGGCACCACTTT. Translation: CASSPDGDGSKGHHF.

This clonotype was picked up a small number of times. V gene TRBV2 combines with J gene TRBJ1-2; possible D gene TRBD1, 5 bases. This CDR3 comprises 10 residues. V was shortened by 6 bases and J by 10 bases, with 9 bases between the two germline ends. CDR1 and CDR2 (germline): SNHLY, FYNNEI. This CDR3 is CASRAGIYTF. CDR3 nucleotides: TGTGCCAGCAGAGCAGGGATCTACACCTTC.

The chain joins TRBV4-2 to TRBJ1-2; the match to TRBD1 covers 7 bases. This CDR3 contains 14 residues. V lost 3 bases and J lost 6; bases outside the gene matches: 7. Germline V gene lookup returns CDR1 LGHNA and CDR2 YNFKEQ. The CDR3 nucleotides read TGTGCCAGCAGCCAGGGACAGAAATTGGATGGCTACACCTTC. Protein product: CASSQGQKLDGYTF.

This clonotype was seen more than once but under ten times. The CDR3 is CASSPSRGQASYEQYF. CDR3 in DNA: TGTGCCAGCAGTCCGAGCCGGGGACAGGCCTCCTACGAGCAGTACTTC. The chain is built from TRBV27 and TRBJ2-7, with 8 bases fitting TRBD1. The CDR3 runs to 16 residues. With V trimmed by 5 bases and J by 0 bases, 9 bases remained unmatched. In germline, CDR1 is MNHEY, CDR2 SMNVEV (reference sequence).

This clonotype was detected many times. The chain employs TRBV5-1 and TRBJ2-7, with TRBD1 matching over 9 bases. The CDR3 length is 17 residues. V gave up 2 bases and J gave up 3 bases; unmatched junction bases: 12. Germline loops: CDR1 SGHRS, CDR2 YFSETQ. The CDR3 is CASSFYRRDRVVYEQYF. CDR3 nucleotide sequence: TGCGCCAGCAGCTTTTACCGCCGGGACAGGGTCGTCTACGAGCAGTACTTC.

Only a few counts were recorded for this clonotype. The V and J genes are TRBV3-1 and TRBJ2-3; D tentatively reads TRBD1 or TRBD2 (6 bases each). V gave up 4 bases and J gave up 1 base, with 12 bases separating them. Germline CDR1 and CDR2: LGHDT and YNNKEL (reference sequence). The CDR3 length is 15 residues. Here the CDR3 reads CASSPTRGGTDTQYF. The CDR3 coding sequence is TGTGCCAGCAGCCCAACGAGGGGGGGCACAGATACGCAGTATTTT.

This clonotype turned up a few times. The V call is TRBV12-3 or TRBV12-4, the J call TRBJ2-1, with D unresolved. The CDR3 is 13 amino acids. V lost 10 bases, J lost 9 bases, and 19 bases lay in between. CDR3 amino acids: CATQWTPVGEQFF. The CDR3 coding sequence is TGTGCCACCCAATGGACGCCCGTGGGTGAGCAGTTCTTC.

The chain carries TRBV9 and TRBJ1-2; D is undetermined. The ends were cut back, 0 bases at V and 3 bases at J, with 9 bases in the middle. CDR3 size: 14 residues. Germline values: CDR1 SGDLS, CDR2 YYNGEE. The CDR3, as DNA: TGTGCCAGCAGCGTAGCCCCCGAAGACTATGGCTACACCTTC. This gives the protein CASSVAPEDYGYTF.

This clonotype was observed a handful of times. The J gene is TRBJ1-5, the V gene TRBV12-5; D possibly corresponds to TRBD1 (5 bases). Trimming removed 5 bases from V and 8 bases from J, with 13 bases in between. The CDR3 contains 13 residues. From germline, CDR1 is LGHNT and CDR2 FRNRAP. The CDR3 DNA is TGTGCTAGTGGTGAGGACGTCAGGGAGCCCCAGCATTTT. Translating gives CASGEDVREPQHF.

This clonotype was seen a few times. This rearrangement joins TRBV9 to TRBJ2-3; no definite D call. Germline lookup yields CDR1 SGDLS and CDR2 YYNGEE. This CDR3 region has 16 residues. Deletions cut 4 bases from V and 0 bases from J, with 15 bases between. This chain's CDR3 is CASSPTGTWSTDTQYF. CDR3 in DNA: TGTGCCAGCAGCCCCACGGGTACTTGGAGCACAGATACGCAGTATTTT.

The chain recombines TRBV29-1 with TRBJ1-1; D not resolved. V gave up 7 bases and J gave up 1 base, with 7 bases separating them. The CDR3 loop spans 11 amino acids. The germline CDR1 and CDR2 sequences are SQVTM and ANQGSEA. Here the CDR3 reads CSAPQNTEAFF. CDR3 DNA: TGCAGCGCACCTCAGAACACTGAAGCTTTCTTT.

V is TRBV18 and J is TRBJ1-5; 7 nucleotides match TRBD1. The V gene end was trimmed by 0 bases and the J gene end by 1 base; junction bases not matched to a gene: 3. The CDR3 contains 16 residues. CDR1 and CDR2 (germline): KGHSH, LQKENI. The CDR3: CASSPPNRGSNQPQHF. CDR3 coding DNA: TGTGCCAGCTCACCACCGAACAGGGGAAGCAATCAGCCCCAGCATTTT.

CDR3 in DNA: TGCAGTGCTGCTACACCGGGACAGGGAACAGATACGCAGTATTTT. Translating gives CSAATPGQGTDTQYF. The chain has TRBV20-1 and TRBJ2-3; TRBD1 matches 9 bases. Germline V gives CDR1 DFQATT, CDR2 SNEGSKA (reference sequence). This CDR3 contains 15 residues. V lost 5 bases and J lost 3; bases outside the gene matches: 9.

This clonotype has a count of ten or more. The V and J genes are TRBV3-1 and TRBJ1-1, with TRBD1 matching over 10 bases. J gave up 8 bases and V 5 bases, and 11 bases lay outside the gene matches. The germline CDR1 and CDR2 sequences are LGHDT and YNNKEL (reference sequence). The CDR3 consists of 15 residues. CDR3 bases: TGTGCCAGCAGCGCGACGGGACAGGGGATCCCCGAAGCTTTCTTT. It translates to CASSATGQGIPEAFF.

This clonotype was counted many times. The J gene is TRBJ1-1, the V gene TRBV11-2; D gene unclear. The CDR3 contains 13 residues. The V end lost 0 bases, the J end lost 6 bases, and 8 bases lay between the germline ends. In germline, CDR1 is SGHAT, CDR2 FQNNGV. CDR3 residues: CASSLERRAEAFF. CDR3 nucleotides: TGTGCCAGCAGCTTAGAAAGGAGGGCTGAAGCTTTCTTT.

In this sample, this clonotype turned up many times. The V gene is TRBV3-1, the J gene TRBJ1-5, with D tentatively TRBD1 (5 bases). Germline V gene data show CDR1 as LGHDT and CDR2 as YNNKEL (reference sequence). V shed 4 bases and J shed 7 bases, with 14 bases lying between them. The CDR3 contains 14 residues. This CDR3 reads CASSLKTVRQPQHF. The CDR3 nucleotides read TGTGCCAGCAGCCTTAAGACAGTCAGGCAGCCCCAGCATTTT.

V and J are TRBV20-1 and TRBJ2-5; weak D call: TRBD2 (7 bases). CDR1 DFQATT and CDR2 SNEGSKA come from the germline V gene (reference sequence). The CDR3 covers 14 residues. Trimming took off 1 base at V and 4 bases at J, with 13 bases between the two ends. The CDR3 DNA is TGCAGTGCTAGAGTCTCGGGGGGCCTAGAGACCCAGTACTTC. Translation: CSARVSGGLETQYF.

The chain uses TRBV28 and TRBJ1-1; no definite D call. The CDR3 is made up of 16 amino acids. CDR1 is MDHEN, CDR2 SYDVKM, per germline. Deletions cut 7 bases from V and 0 bases from J, with 18 bases between. The CDR3 loop is CASNLPSAQMNTEAFF. The CDR3 DNA reads TGTGCCAGCAACCTTCCCTCAGCGCAGATGAACACTGAAGCTTTCTTT.

This clonotype was counted ten times or more. The V gene is TRBV20-1, the J gene TRBJ2-1; 13 bases align to TRBD2. CDR3 length: 14 residues. Germline-derived CDR1 and CDR2 are DFQATT and SNEGSKA (reference sequence). V lost 6 bases and J lost 7; bases outside the gene matches: 6. The CDR3 spells CSAPLAGGRNEQFF. The CDR3 DNA reads TGCAGTGCCCCACTAGCGGGGGGGAGGAATGAGCAGTTCTTC.

This clonotype was counted between two and nine times. V usage is TRBV6-5 and J usage is TRBJ2-1; 11 bases line up with TRBD2. Germline V CDR1 and CDR2: MNHEY, SVGAGI. The CDR3 is made up of 17 amino acids. V lost 3 bases and J lost 7; bases outside the gene matches: 11. CDR3 loop: CASSYSISGGARNEQFF. The CDR3 DNA reads TGTGCCAGCAGTTATTCTATTAGCGGGGGGGCTCGGAATGAGCAGTTCTTC.

This clonotype has a count of ten or more. The chain couples TRBV6-1 to TRBJ1-2, with 8 positions matching TRBD1. The CDR3 is 15 amino acids. V was pared by 0 bases and J by 8 bases, with 8 bases of the junction left unmatched. The germline V gene encodes CDR1 MNHNS and CDR2 SASEGT. The CDR3 loop is CASSEAGWTGNGYTF. The CDR3 bases are TGTGCCAGCAGTGAAGCAGGGTGGACAGGGAACGGCTACACCTTC.